This is a list of T cell receptor beta chains from one sample in a study of OX40 agonist ivuxolimab in advanced cancers. Data came from immunoSEQ multiplex PCR; TCRdb stores just in-frame clones and leaves some out. The sample includes about 90,000 clones, roughly nine tenths seen only once; the top ten take 1.6%. The input for sequencing was CD4+ or CD8+ T cells sorted from blood, taken in a trial of the OX40 agonist ivuxolimab. The receptor set was obtained from an adult with an advanced solid tumor such as melanoma, head and neck, liver or kidney cancer. Both conserved end residues are part of each CDR3. The order of the fields is V gene, J gene, D gene, clone size, CDR3 DNA, CDR3 protein. D genes are given only for firm matches. Only part of the rows carry a size: once, few, many, or a class if the clone is expanded.

v_call: TRBV27; j_call: TRBJ2-1; d_call: TRBD1; clone_size: few; cdr3_nt: TGTGCCAGCAGTCCCCTGGACAGGGGATCCTACAATGAGCAGTTCTTC; cdr3_aa: CASSPLDRGSYNEQFF
v_call: TRBV28; j_call: TRBJ1-4; d_call: TRBD1; clone_size: .; cdr3_nt: TGTGCCAGCAGTTTAGGGACAGCCCCTGTGGAACTGTTTTTT; cdr3_aa: CASSLGTAPVELFF
v_call: TRBV9; j_call: TRBJ2-3; d_call: .; clone_size: .; cdr3_nt: TGTGCCAGCAGCGTTGGACACGGAGCTAACACAGATACGCAGTATTTT; cdr3_aa: CASSVGHGANTDTQYF
v_call: TRBV10-3; j_call: TRBJ2-3; d_call: TRBD2; clone_size: .; cdr3_nt: TGTGCCATCAGTGAGTCGATGGGACTAGCGGGAATAGATACGCAGTATTTT; cdr3_aa: CAISESMGLAGIDTQYF
v_call: TRBV10-3; j_call: TRBJ2-5; d_call: .; clone_size: .; cdr3_nt: TGTGCCATCGGGGGTAGGGAAGAGACCCAGTACTTC; cdr3_aa: CAIGGREETQYF
v_call: TRBV15; j_call: TRBJ2-4; d_call: TRBD2; clone_size: once; cdr3_nt: TGTGCCACCAGCAGAGATCGCGGGAGAGCGGTAGCCAAAAACATTCAGTACTTC; cdr3_aa: CATSRDRGRAVAKNIQYF
v_call: TRBV9; j_call: TRBJ2-6; d_call: TRBD1; clone_size: .; cdr3_nt: TGTGCCAGCAGCGAGACAACAGGGGGCGTCCTGACTTTC; cdr3_aa: CASSETTGGVLTF
v_call: TRBV10-1; j_call: TRBJ2-7; d_call: TRBD2; clone_size: .; cdr3_nt: TGCGCCAGCAGTGGAATAGCGGGAGGATTCGAGGAGCAGTACTTC; cdr3_aa: CASSGIAGGFEEQYF
v_call: TRBV4-3; j_call: TRBJ2-1; d_call: .; clone_size: .; cdr3_nt: TGCGCCAGCAGCCTTATGGACCAGCCCCGGGGCAATGAGCAGTTCTTC; cdr3_aa: CASSLMDQPRGNEQFF
v_call: TRBV4-1; j_call: TRBJ2-3; d_call: TRBD1; clone_size: .; cdr3_nt: TGCGCCAGCAGCCAAGTAAGGAGGACAGGGGGCGCAGATACGCAGTATTTT; cdr3_aa: CASSQVRRTGGADTQYF
v_call: TRBV21-1; j_call: TRBJ2-7; d_call: .; clone_size: .; cdr3_nt: TGTGCCAGCAGCAAAGCACAGTTCTACGAGCAGTACTTC; cdr3_aa: CASSKAQFYEQYF
v_call: TRBV6-6; j_call: TRBJ1-4; d_call: .; clone_size: .; cdr3_nt: TGTGCCAGCAGTAATGACGGTCGTAATGAAAAACTGTTTTTT; cdr3_aa: CASSNDGRNEKLFF
v_call: TRBV5-1; j_call: TRBJ2-3; d_call: .; clone_size: few; cdr3_nt: TGCGCCAGCAGCTTCACAGATACGCAGTATTTT; cdr3_aa: CASSFTDTQYF
v_call: TRBV15; j_call: TRBJ2-7; d_call: TRBD1; clone_size: few; cdr3_nt: TGTGCCACCAGCAGAGGGACAGGGTCGGGTTACGAGCAGTACTTC; cdr3_aa: CATSRGTGSGYEQYF
v_call: TRBV7-2; j_call: TRBJ2-1; d_call: .; clone_size: .; cdr3_nt: TGTGCCAGCAGCTACTCAACGGAAAACAATGAGCAGTTCTTC; cdr3_aa: CASSYSTENNEQFF
v_call: TRBV28; j_call: TRBJ2-1; d_call: .; clone_size: .; cdr3_nt: TGTGCCAGCAGTTTCTCGGTAGTCCAGGCGCAGTTCTTC; cdr3_aa: CASSFSVVQAQFF
v_call: TRBV7-2; j_call: TRBJ2-1; d_call: .; clone_size: .; cdr3_nt: TGTGCCAGCAGTTCCGACTCTAGTGGGTACAATGAGCAGTTCTTC; cdr3_aa: CASSSDSSGYNEQFF
v_call: TRBV11-2; j_call: TRBJ2-3; d_call: .; clone_size: .; cdr3_nt: TGTGCCAGCAGCTTCACCCATAGAGACAGTGCCACAGATACGCAGTATTTT; cdr3_aa: CASSFTHRDSATDTQYF
v_call: TRBV5-6; j_call: TRBJ2-7; d_call: .; clone_size: .; cdr3_nt: TGTGCCAGCAGCGTAACAGGGGAGCAGTACTTC; cdr3_aa: CASSVTGEQYF